This paragraph covers one T cell receptor (beta chain) sequence. Its antigen is not known. The data derive from a study of monozygotic twins with inflammatory bowel disease. Germline CDR1 KGHDR, CDR2 SFDVKD. The CDR3 is made up of 12 amino acids. The study, taken as a whole, reports: The sharing of clonotypes with others was lower in IBD patients than in healthy twins, especially with disease activity.

For every TCR library, 3500 ng of total RNA was used. Eight separate reactions per sample yielded the cDNA. TCRdb re-analyzed the 5' RACE reads; it lists each CDR3 protein once, without DNA. Its table records approximately 400,000 distinct CDR3 sequences. What was sequenced was blood. V is TRBV24-1 and J is TRBJ2-3; TCRdb lists TRBD2, though no DNA is available to test this call. This clonotype was sampled from a human donor with ulcerative colitis or Crohn's disease, or a healthy co-twin of an affected twin (not recorded which). CDR3 amino acids: CATSGGTDTQYF.